These 27 T cell receptor beta chains share one sample of origin, sequenced in a study of blood T cell repertoires in COVID-19. This table comes from immunoSEQ multiplex PCR, and its TCRdb copy is limited to in-frame clones, with some not included. The repertoire consists of about 130,000 clones, with around 80% occurring once and the leading ten covering approximately 10%. Sequencing was done on a sample of peripheral blood. These receptor sequences come from a man in his 60s who had recovered from COVID-19.

This clone has more than one count but fewer than ten. The CDR3 sequence: CASSSSYEQYF. The CDR3 DNA reads as TGTGCCAGCAGTAGTAGCTACGAGCAGTACTTC. The chain carries TRBV2 and TRBJ2-7; no firm D call. The CDR3 contains 11 residues. The germline CDR1 and CDR2 sequences are SNHLY and FYNNEI. V lost 5 bases and J 3 bases, leaving 5 bases between the germline ends.

The chain combines TRBV3-1 (or the pseudogene TRBV3-2) with TRBJ2-2; D unclear. CDR3 length: 15 amino acids. V lost 1 base and J lost 1, with 7 bases in between. In germline, CDR1 is LGHDT, CDR2 YNNKEL (reference sequence). This chain's CDR3 is CASSQGSRNTGELFF. The CDR3 nucleotides are TGTGCCAGCAGCCAAGGGTCTAGGAACACCGGGGAGCTGTTTTTT.

The chain couples TRBV19 to TRBJ1-1, with D unclear. The germline V gene has CDR1 LNHDA and CDR2 SQIVND (reference sequence). V gave up 1 base and J gave up 2 bases, with 8 bases separating them. The CDR3 spans 14 residues. Here the CDR3 reads CASSIGAANTEAFF. CDR3 in DNA: TGTGCCAGTAGTATAGGGGCAGCTAACACTGAAGCTTTCTTT.

The V call is TRBV11-3, the J call TRBJ2-3; 9 nucleotides agree with TRBD1. There are 16 residues in the CDR3. Germline-derived CDR1 and CDR2 are SGHNT and YENEEA. J gave up 1 base and V 1 base, and 3 bases lay outside the gene matches. As DNA, the CDR3 is TGTGCCAGCAGCTTAGGTTGGGACAGGGGCACAGATACGCAGTATTTT. It is translated as CASSLGWDRGTDTQYF.

The rearrangement links TRBV18 to TRBJ2-7; weak D call: TRBD1 (7 bases). Trimming took 6 bases from V and 0 from J, leaving 18 bases between them. The CDR3 is 16 amino acids. Germline V gene lookup returns CDR1 KGHSH and CDR2 LQKENI. The CDR3 sequence is CASSPDRAGSSYEQYF. For the CDR3, the DNA is TGTGCCAGCTCGCCTGACAGGGCCGGGAGCTCCTACGAGCAGTACTTC.

The genes are TRBV6-2 or TRBV6-3 and TRBJ2-3; the D gene is possibly TRBD1 (5 bases). This CDR3 contains 18 residues. Germline loops: CDR1 MNHEY, CDR2 SVGEGT. Trimming took 3 bases from V and 0 from J, leaving 19 bases between them. The CDR3 loop is CASSYNRRRGPSTDTQYF. DNA of the CDR3: TGTGCCAGCAGTTATAACAGGCGACGAGGACCAAGCACAGATACGCAGTATTTT.

This sequence joins TRBV2 and TRBJ2-3, with 12 bases fitting TRBD2. Per germline, CDR1 SNHLY and CDR2 FYNNEI. V shed 4 bases and J 6 bases; nucleotides not matched to a gene: 5. The CDR3 length is 15 residues. The CDR3 sequence is CASSVLAGGRDTQYF. For the CDR3, the DNA is TGTGCCAGCAGTGTTCTAGCGGGAGGGAGGGATACGCAGTATTTT.

The gene calls are TRBV6-5 and TRBJ1-1; D remains unclear. Germline CDR1 is MNHEY and CDR2 is SVGAGI. CDR3 length: 13 residues. Deletions cut 6 bases from V and 0 bases from J, with 8 bases between. The CDR3 protein is CASSLELNTEAFF. CDR3 bases: TGTGCCAGCAGCCTGGAGCTGAACACTGAAGCTTTCTTT.

The chain combines TRBV7-3 with TRBJ2-3, with TRBD1 identical over 9 bases. The V segment lost 6 bases and the J segment 3 bases; nucleotides outside the gene matches: 7. The germline gives CDR1 SGHTA, CDR2 FQGTGA. The CDR3 extends over 15 amino acids. CDR3 DNA sequence: TGTGCCAGCAGAACCGGGACAGGGAGTACAGATACGCAGTATTTT. It translates to CASRTGTGSTDTQYF.

This clone was detected only a few times. The chain carries TRBV4-3 and TRBJ1-2, with 7 bases lining up with TRBD1. This CDR3 is 16 amino acids long. Germline V gene lookup returns CDR1 LGHNA and CDR2 YSLEER. The V gene end was trimmed by 0 bases and the J gene end by 5 bases; junction bases not matched to a gene: 9. The CDR3 loop reads CASSQDRGQRIYGYTF. The CDR3 bases are TGCGCCAGCAGCCAAGACCGGGGACAGAGAATATATGGCTACACCTTC.

The table lists this clone with a few counts. V is TRBV19 and J is TRBJ2-7, with D unresolved. The V and J ends lost 6 bases and 0 bases respectively, with 9 bases between them. The CDR3 is made up of 13 amino acids. The V gene's germline CDR1 is LNHDA and CDR2 SQIVND (reference sequence). The CDR3 is CASRPRSSYEQYF. CDR3 coding DNA: TGTGCCAGTAGACCTAGGAGCTCCTACGAGCAGTACTTC.

The chain combines TRBV24-1 with TRBJ1-1, with D possibly being TRBD1 (5 bases). CDR3 length: 12 amino acids. V shed 1 base and J shed 10 bases, with 9 bases lying between them. Germline V gene lookup returns CDR1 KGHDR and CDR2 SFDVKD. The CDR3 DNA reads as TGTGCCACCAGTGATTTTCGTGGGGCAGCTTTCTTT. Amino acid sequence: CATSDFRGAAFF.

CDR3 amino acids: CASSLLAYFAGKSTEAFF. In DNA form, the CDR3 reads TGTGCCAGCAGTTTATTAGCCTACTTCGCGGGGAAGAGCACTGAAGCTTTCTTT. The chain carries TRBV28 and TRBJ1-1; D is undetermined. Trimming left V 1 base short and J 4 bases short, with 22 bases between. CDR3 length: 18 amino acids. CDR1 is MDHEN, CDR2 SYDVKM, per germline.

V usage is TRBV5-5 and J usage is TRBJ2-2, with a possible D match to TRBD2 (5 bases). Looked up from germline, CDR1 is SGHKS and CDR2 is YYEKEE (reference sequence). The CDR3 has 14 residues. Trimming removed 0 bases at V and 4 bases at J, with 7 bases between. CDR3 sequence (DNA): TGTGCCAGCAGCTTGGCCGAGGGCACCGGGGAGCTGTTTTTT. It translates to CASSLAEGTGELFF.

The rearrangement links TRBV28 to TRBJ1-6, with 8 bases matching TRBD1. Looked up from germline, CDR1 is MDHEN and CDR2 is SYDVKM. The CDR3 extends over 15 amino acids. V was clipped by 1 base and J by 8 bases; unmatched bases: 4. CDR3 loop: CASSLLSGGDSPLHF. CDR3 DNA: TGTGCCAGCAGTTTATTGTCAGGGGGCGATTCACCCCTCCACTTT.

The V and J genes are TRBV5-4 and TRBJ2-3, with TRBD2 matching 7 bases. Germline loops: CDR1 SGHNT, CDR2 YYREEE (reference sequence). Trimming removed 1 base from V and 5 bases from J; junction bases left unmatched: 7. The CDR3 is made up of 15 amino acids. The CDR3 is CASSLFRDYQDTQYF. CDR3 DNA sequence: TGTGCCAGCAGCTTGTTTCGGGACTATCAAGATACGCAGTATTTT.

This clone was observed a handful of times. The chain uses TRBV5-1 and TRBJ2-5; 8 nucleotides align to TRBD1. CDR3 length: 14 amino acids. Trimming at V came to 4 bases and at J to 2 bases, leaving 4 bases not matched to a gene. The V gene's germline CDR1 is SGHRS and CDR2 YFSETQ. The CDR3 DNA sequence: TGCGCCAGCAGCCAGGACAGGGTTCAAGAGACCCAGTACTTC. Its translation is CASSQDRVQETQYF.

V usage is TRBV3-1 (or the pseudogene TRBV3-2) and J usage is TRBJ2-3, with TRBD2 matching 9 bases. The junction had 8 bases not matched to a gene; V was cut back by 4 bases and J by 3 bases. Germline V lookup: CDR1 LGHDT, CDR2 YNNKEL (reference sequence). The CDR3 loop spans 16 amino acids. The CDR3 is CASSPLGLARTDTQYF. In DNA form, the CDR3 reads TGTGCCAGCAGCCCTCTCGGACTAGCGAGAACAGATACGCAGTATTTT.

Remarks on this clone: Since a much larger clone is just one base distant, this may be a read error. The sample has other DNA sequences that encode this CDR3 too. V and J are TRBV11-2 and TRBJ2-1; 8 bases are shared with TRBD2. Looked up from germline, CDR1 is SGHAT and CDR2 is FQNNGV. The CDR3 runs 14 residues. The CDR3 sequence: CARSWRGAGGEQFF. CDR3 in DNA: TGTGCCCGCAGCTGGAGGGGGGCGGGGGGCGAGCAGTTCTTC.

The rearrangement links TRBV28 to TRBJ2-5, with TRBD2 matching 12 bases. The CDR3 covers 17 residues. The germline V gene encodes CDR1 MDHEN and CDR2 SYDVKM. V shed 2 bases and J 5 bases; nucleotides not matched to a gene: 9. CDR3 sequence: CASSLVLAGGLGETQYF. CDR3 nucleotide sequence: TGTGCCAGCAGTTTAGTCCTAGCGGGGGGGCTGGGTGAGACCCAGTACTTC.

The rearrangement uses TRBV28 and TRBJ1-2; 7 nucleotides agree with TRBD1. CDR1 MDHEN and CDR2 SYDVKM come from the germline V gene. The CDR3 length is 15 residues. The ends lost 4 bases at V and 6 bases at J; junction bases unmatched: 11. CDR3 DNA: TGTGCCAGCAGTTCACTATTGACAGGGAAGGATGGCTACACCTTC. It codes for CASSSLLTGKDGYTF.

V usage is TRBV12-3 or TRBV12-4 and J usage is TRBJ2-7; 13 nucleotides align to TRBD2. The V segment lost 7 bases and the J segment 5 bases; nucleotides outside the gene matches: 2. There are 13 residues in the CDR3. CDR3 sequence reads: CASNGLAGDEQYF. CDR3 sequence (DNA): TGTGCCAGCAACGGACTAGCGGGAGACGAGCAGTACTTC.

The CDR3 coding sequence is TGCGCCAGCAGCGATACTAAGCCAGTTCAGTACTTC. It encodes CASSDTKPVQYF. The chain couples TRBV5-1 to TRBJ2-4; D not resolved. The CDR3 totals 12 residues. The germline gives CDR1 SGHRS, CDR2 YFSETQ. Between the trimmed V and J ends, which lost 4 bases and 11 bases, there was a span of 13 bases.

The rearrangement links TRBV6-2 or TRBV6-3 to TRBJ1-2, with 8 bases fitting TRBD1. From germline, CDR1 is MNHEY and CDR2 SVGEGT. The CDR3 covers 18 residues. Unmatched junction bases numbered 16, after V lost 4 bases and J lost 3 bases. CDR3 in amino acids: CASSSQERQGRGDYGYTF. CDR3 DNA: TGTGCCAGCAGTTCCCAGGAACGACAGGGGAGAGGCGACTATGGCTACACCTTC.

The gene calls are TRBV6-5 and TRBJ1-4, with a possible D match to TRBD1 (6 bases). The CDR3 is 14 amino acids. Germline CDR1 and CDR2: MNHEY and SVGAGI. V was trimmed by 2 bases and J by 4 bases, leaving 8 bases between them. In nucleotides, the CDR3 is TGTGCCAGCAGTTACAGGGGGGGTAATGAAAAACTGTTTTTT. Its translation: CASSYRGGNEKLFF.

This clone came up once. The chain carries TRBV7-2 and TRBJ1-4; 8 bases align to TRBD1. Germline V gene lookup returns CDR1 SGHTA and CDR2 FQGNSA. The CDR3 runs to 15 residues. The ends lost 2 bases at V and 6 bases at J; junction bases unmatched: 5. CDR3 region: CASSLTTGEDEKLFF. The CDR3 DNA sequence: TGTGCCAGCAGCTTAACGACAGGGGAGGATGAAAAACTGTTTTTT.

This chain joins TRBV12-3 or TRBV12-4 and TRBJ2-5; unclear D gene. V shed 5 bases and J shed 2 bases, with 9 bases lying between them. The CDR3 spans 13 residues. This CDR3 is CASSPPSQETQYF. The CDR3 DNA reads TGTGCCAGCAGTCCCCCCTCTCAAGAGACCCAGTACTTC.